A single T cell receptor beta chain is shown here with its context. What it binds is unknown. The V gene's germline CDR1 is MNHNY and CDR2 SVGAGI (reference sequence). CDR3 length equals 15 residues. The V end was cut by 4 bases, the J end by 4 bases, with 16 bases between. The sample comes from a study of early stage breast cancer tumors. Study outcomes and limitations: Blood repertoires resembled normal breast more than tumor.

TCRdb's table, derived via immunoSEQ multiplex PCR, lists solely in-frame clones and lacks some. The table lists fewer than 30,000 clones, roughly 50% of them singletons. The receptor comes from a person aged 50-59 years with breast cancer. Sequencing was performed on breast tumor tissue. The genes are TRBV6-6 and TRBJ1-1; tentative D call: TRBD1 (5 bases). The CDR3, as DNA: TGTGCCAGCAGTTTCACCCCGCAGGGTGGCACTGAAGCTTTCTTT. Amino acids: CASSFTPQGGTEAFF.